These T cell receptor beta chains were read from a single sample in a study of shared clonotypes between healthy human individuals. Sequencing used immunoSEQ multiplex PCR; TCRdb keeps in-frame clones, though not all of them. The sample has some 700,000 clones; 90% are singletons. The specimen was memory CD8+ T cells from PBMCs. The origin of the receptors is a man between 18 and 29 years old in good health. Some clones in this sample may be carry-over from other donors' samples. Each CDR3 is given with its conserved first and last residue. A D gene is named only where the DNA matches it firmly. Clone size appears in some rows only: once, few, many, or a class for an expanded clone.

CDR3 length: 13
V gene: TRBV7-8
clone size: NA
D gene: NA
J gene: TRBJ1-1
CDR3 protein: CASSPRTGTEAFF
CDR3 DNA: TGTGCCAGCAGCCCACGGACCGGGACTGAAGCTTTCTTT

CDR3 length: 15
V gene: TRBV5-4
clone size: NA
D gene: TRBD1
J gene: TRBJ2-7
CDR3 protein: CASSHRTGGAYEQYF
CDR3 DNA: TGTGCCAGCAGCCATCGGACAGGTGGCGCCTACGAGCAGTACTTC

CDR3 length: 14
V gene: TRBV30
clone size: NA
D gene: TRBD2
J gene: TRBJ2-1
CDR3 protein: CAWSAGGLYNEQFF
CDR3 DNA: TGTGCCTGGAGTGCGGGAGGTCTATACAATGAGCAGTTCTTC

CDR3 length: 16
V gene: TRBV7-9
clone size: NA
D gene: TRBD2
J gene: TRBJ2-7
CDR3 protein: CASSHLAGGGFYEQYF
CDR3 DNA: TGTGCCAGCAGCCACTTGGCGGGAGGGGGCTTCTACGAGCAGTACTTC

CDR3 length: 18
V gene: TRBV10-2
clone size: NA
D gene: NA
J gene: TRBJ2-1
CDR3 protein: CASREQGAGEMSYNEQFF
CDR3 DNA: TGCGCCAGCAGAGAGCAGGGGGCGGGAGAAATGTCCTACAATGAGCAGTTCTTC

CDR3 length: 16
V gene: TRBV6-4
clone size: NA
D gene: NA
J gene: TRBJ2-6
CDR3 protein: CASSDSRDSGANVLTF
CDR3 DNA: TGTGCCAGCAGTGACTCCCGGGACTCTGGGGCCAACGTCCTGACTTTC

CDR3 length: 15
V gene: TRBV28
clone size: NA
D gene: NA
J gene: TRBJ1-2
CDR3 protein: CASSLGGEGFYGYTF
CDR3 DNA: TGTGCCAGCAGTTTAGGAGGGGAGGGCTTCTATGGCTACACCTTC

CDR3 length: 17
V gene: TRBV9
clone size: once
D gene: NA
J gene: TRBJ2-1
CDR3 protein: CASSVVGPPVSGDSLFF
CDR3 DNA: TGTGCCAGCAGCGTAGTTGGCCCCCCAGTTAGCGGAGATTCATTGTTCTTC

CDR3 length: 16
V gene: TRBV13
clone size: NA
D gene: TRBD1
J gene: TRBJ2-7
CDR3 protein: CASSSPGQEGPYEQYF
CDR3 DNA: TGTGCCAGCAGCTCCCCGGGACAGGAGGGCCCCTACGAGCAGTACTTC

CDR3 length: 14
V gene: TRBV9
clone size: NA
D gene: TRBD2
J gene: TRBJ2-7
CDR3 protein: CASSAGGESYEQYF
CDR3 DNA: TGTGCCAGCAGCGCTGGGGGGGAATCCTACGAGCAGTACTTC

CDR3 length: 14
V gene: TRBV7-9
clone size: NA
D gene: NA
J gene: TRBJ1-1
CDR3 protein: CASSHGWGDSEAFF
CDR3 DNA: TGTGCCAGCAGCCATGGTTGGGGAGATTCTGAAGCTTTCTTT

CDR3 length: 15
V gene: TRBV27
clone size: NA
D gene: TRBD2
J gene: TRBJ2-7
CDR3 protein: CASSLSAGGLYEQYF
CDR3 DNA: TGTGCCAGCAGTTTGAGCGCGGGAGGGCTTTACGAGCAGTACTTC

CDR3 length: 15
V gene: TRBV5-1
clone size: NA
D gene: TRBD1
J gene: TRBJ2-5
CDR3 protein: CASVQTGGLRETQYF
CDR3 DNA: TGCGCCAGCGTACAGACAGGGGGCCTACGGGAGACCCAGTACTTC

CDR3 length: 14
V gene: TRBV2
clone size: NA
D gene: TRBD2
J gene: TRBJ2-3
CDR3 protein: CASRTSGRSDTQYF
CDR3 DNA: TGTGCCAGCAGGACTAGCGGGAGGTCGGATACGCAGTATTTT